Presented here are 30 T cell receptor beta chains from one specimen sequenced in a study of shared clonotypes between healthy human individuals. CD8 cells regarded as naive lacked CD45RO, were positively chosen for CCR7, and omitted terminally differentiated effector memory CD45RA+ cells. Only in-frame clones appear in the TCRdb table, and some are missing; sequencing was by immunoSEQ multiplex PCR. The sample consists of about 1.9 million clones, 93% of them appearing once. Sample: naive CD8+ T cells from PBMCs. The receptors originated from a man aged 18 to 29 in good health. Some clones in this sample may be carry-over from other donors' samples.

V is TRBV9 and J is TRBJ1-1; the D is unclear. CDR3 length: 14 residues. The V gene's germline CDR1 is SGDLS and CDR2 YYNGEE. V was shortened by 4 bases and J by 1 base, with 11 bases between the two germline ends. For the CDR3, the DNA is TGTGCCAGCAGCCCCTCAGGAGCGAACACTGAAGCTTTCTTT. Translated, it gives CASSPSGANTEAFF.

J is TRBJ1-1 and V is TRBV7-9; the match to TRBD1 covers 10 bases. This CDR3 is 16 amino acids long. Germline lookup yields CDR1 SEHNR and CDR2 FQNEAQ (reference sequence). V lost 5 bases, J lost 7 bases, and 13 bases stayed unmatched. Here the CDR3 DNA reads TGTGCCAGCAGCCCACTCCCTCGGACAGGGGGAATTGAAGCTTTCTTT. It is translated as CASSPLPRTGGIEAFF.

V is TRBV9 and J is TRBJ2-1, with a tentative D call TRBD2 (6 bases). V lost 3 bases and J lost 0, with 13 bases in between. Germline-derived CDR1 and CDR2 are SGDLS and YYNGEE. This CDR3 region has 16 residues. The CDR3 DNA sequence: TGTGCCAGCAGCGCCCTTAGCGGCTCCTCCTACAATGAGCAGTTCTTC. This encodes CASSALSGSSYNEQFF.

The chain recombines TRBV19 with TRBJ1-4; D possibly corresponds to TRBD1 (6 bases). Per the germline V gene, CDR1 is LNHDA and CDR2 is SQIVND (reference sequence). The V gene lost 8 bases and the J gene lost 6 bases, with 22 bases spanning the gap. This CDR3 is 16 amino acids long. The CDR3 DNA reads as TGTGCCAGTGGACGTTACAGGGAATCGTTATATGAAAAACTGTTTTTT. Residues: CASGRYRESLYEKLFF.

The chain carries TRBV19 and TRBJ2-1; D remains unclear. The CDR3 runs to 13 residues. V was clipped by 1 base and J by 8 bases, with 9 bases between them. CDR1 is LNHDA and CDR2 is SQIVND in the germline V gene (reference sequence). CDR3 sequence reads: CASSIGTRYEQFF. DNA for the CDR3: TGTGCCAGTAGTATAGGTACCAGGTATGAGCAGTTCTTC.

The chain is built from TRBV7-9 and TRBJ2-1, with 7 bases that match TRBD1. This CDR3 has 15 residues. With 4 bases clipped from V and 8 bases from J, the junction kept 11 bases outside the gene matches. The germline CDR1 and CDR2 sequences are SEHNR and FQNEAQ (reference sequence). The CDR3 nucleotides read TGTGCCAGCAGCTCCCAAGCCCACAGGGGACATGAGCAGTTCTTC. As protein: CASSSQAHRGHEQFF.

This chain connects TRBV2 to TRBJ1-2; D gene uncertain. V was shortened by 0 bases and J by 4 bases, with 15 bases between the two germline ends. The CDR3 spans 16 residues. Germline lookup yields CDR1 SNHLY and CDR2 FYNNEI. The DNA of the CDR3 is TGTGCCAGCAGTGAAGCGGGAGAGGGTTTGGCCTATGGCTACACCTTC. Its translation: CASSEAGEGLAYGYTF.

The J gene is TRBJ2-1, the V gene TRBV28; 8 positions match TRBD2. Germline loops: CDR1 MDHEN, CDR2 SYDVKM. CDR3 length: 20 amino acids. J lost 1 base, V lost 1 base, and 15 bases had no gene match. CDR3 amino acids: CASSLFNLPDTSGSYNEQFF. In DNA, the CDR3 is TGTGCCAGCAGTTTATTTAATTTACCTGACACTAGCGGTTCCTACAATGAGCAGTTCTTC.

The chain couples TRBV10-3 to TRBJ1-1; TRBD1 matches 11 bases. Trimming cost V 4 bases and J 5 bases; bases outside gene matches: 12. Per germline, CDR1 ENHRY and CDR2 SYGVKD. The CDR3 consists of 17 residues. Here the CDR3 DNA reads TGTGCCATCAGTGGAGCGAGAGGGACAGGGGGAGGTACTGAAGCTTTCTTT. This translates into CAISGARGTGGGTEAFF.

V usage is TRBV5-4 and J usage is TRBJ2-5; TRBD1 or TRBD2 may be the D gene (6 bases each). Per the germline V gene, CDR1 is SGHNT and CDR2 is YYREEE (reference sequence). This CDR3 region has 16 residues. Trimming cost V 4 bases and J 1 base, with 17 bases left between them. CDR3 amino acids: CASSPSPRGPQETQYF. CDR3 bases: TGTGCCAGCAGCCCATCCCCCCGGGGGCCCCAAGAGACCCAGTACTTC.

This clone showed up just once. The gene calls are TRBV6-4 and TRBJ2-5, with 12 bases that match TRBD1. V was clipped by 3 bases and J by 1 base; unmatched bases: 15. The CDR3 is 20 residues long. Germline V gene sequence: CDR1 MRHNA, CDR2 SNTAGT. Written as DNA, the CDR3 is TGTGCCAGCAGTGATACAATACCGGGACAGGGGGCCCTTCTCCAAGAGACCCAGTACTTC. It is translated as CASSDTIPGQGALLQETQYF.

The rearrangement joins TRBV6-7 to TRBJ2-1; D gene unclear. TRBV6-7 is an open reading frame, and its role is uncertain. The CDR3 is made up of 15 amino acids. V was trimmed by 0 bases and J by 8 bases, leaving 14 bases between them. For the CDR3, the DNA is TGTGCCAGCAGTTACTCGAACGGCTCGGGCGATGAGCAGTTCTTC. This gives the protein CASSYSNGSGDEQFF.

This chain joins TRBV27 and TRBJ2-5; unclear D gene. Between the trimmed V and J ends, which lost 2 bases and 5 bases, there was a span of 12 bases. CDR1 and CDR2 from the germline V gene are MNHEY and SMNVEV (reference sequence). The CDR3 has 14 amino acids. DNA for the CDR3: TGTGCCAGCAGTTTACTTCTAAGTCCCGAGACCCAGTACTTC. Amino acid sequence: CASSLLLSPETQYF.

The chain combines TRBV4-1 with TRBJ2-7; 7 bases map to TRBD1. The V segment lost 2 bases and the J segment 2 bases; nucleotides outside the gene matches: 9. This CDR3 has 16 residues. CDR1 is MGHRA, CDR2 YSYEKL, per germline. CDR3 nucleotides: TGCGCCAGCAGCCAAAGCGCCGGGACAGCTACCTACGAGCAGTACTTC. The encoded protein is CASSQSAGTATYEQYF.

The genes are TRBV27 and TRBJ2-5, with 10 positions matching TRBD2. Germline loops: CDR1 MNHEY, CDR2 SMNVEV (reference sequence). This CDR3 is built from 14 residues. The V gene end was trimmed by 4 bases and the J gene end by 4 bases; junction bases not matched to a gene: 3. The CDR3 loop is CASSSGTSVETQYF. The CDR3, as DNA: TGTGCCAGCAGTTCCGGGACTAGCGTAGAGACCCAGTACTTC.

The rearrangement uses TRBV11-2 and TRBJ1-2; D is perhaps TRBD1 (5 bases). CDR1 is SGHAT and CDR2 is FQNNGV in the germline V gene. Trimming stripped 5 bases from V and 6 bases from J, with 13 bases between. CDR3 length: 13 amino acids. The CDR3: CASSPALRDGYTF. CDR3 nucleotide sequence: TGTGCCAGCAGCCCAGCCCTCAGGGATGGCTACACCTTC.

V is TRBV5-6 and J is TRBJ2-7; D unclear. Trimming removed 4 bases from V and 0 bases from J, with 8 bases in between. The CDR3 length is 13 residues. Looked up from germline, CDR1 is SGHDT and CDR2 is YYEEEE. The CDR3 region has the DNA TGTGCCAGCAGCCATACAGTCTCCTACGAGCAGTACTTC. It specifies CASSHTVSYEQYF.

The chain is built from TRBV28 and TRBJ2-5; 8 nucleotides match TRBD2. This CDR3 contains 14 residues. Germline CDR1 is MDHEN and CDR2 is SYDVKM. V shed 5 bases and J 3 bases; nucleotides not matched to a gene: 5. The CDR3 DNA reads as TGTGCCAGCAGTCCCACACTAGCGGAAGAGACCCAGTACTTC. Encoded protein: CASSPTLAEETQYF. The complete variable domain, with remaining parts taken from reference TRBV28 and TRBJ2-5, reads DVKVTQSSRYLVKRTGEKVFLECVQDMDHENMFWYRQDPGLGLRLIYFSYDVKMKEKGDIPEGYSVSREKKERFSLILESASTNQTSMYLCASSPTLAEETQYFGPGTRLLVL.

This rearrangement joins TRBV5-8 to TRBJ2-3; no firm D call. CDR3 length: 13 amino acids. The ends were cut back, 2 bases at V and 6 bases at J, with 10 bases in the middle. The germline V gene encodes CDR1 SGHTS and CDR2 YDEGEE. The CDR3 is CASSFPWVDTQYF. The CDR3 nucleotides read TGTGCCAGCAGCTTCCCGTGGGTGGATACGCAGTATTTT.

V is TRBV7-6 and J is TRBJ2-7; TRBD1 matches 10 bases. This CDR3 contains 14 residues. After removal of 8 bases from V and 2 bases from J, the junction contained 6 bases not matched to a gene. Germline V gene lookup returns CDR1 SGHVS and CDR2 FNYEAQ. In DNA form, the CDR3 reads TGTGCCAGCTCAGTAGGACAGGGGGCCTACGAGCAGTACTTC. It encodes CASSVGQGAYEQYF.

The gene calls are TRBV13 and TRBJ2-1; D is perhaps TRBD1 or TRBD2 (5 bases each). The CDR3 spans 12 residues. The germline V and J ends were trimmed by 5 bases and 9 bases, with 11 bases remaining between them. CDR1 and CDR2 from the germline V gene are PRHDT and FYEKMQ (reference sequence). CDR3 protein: CASSPGPSEQFF. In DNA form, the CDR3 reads TGTGCCAGCAGCCCGGGACCCAGTGAGCAGTTCTTC.

The CDR3 sequence is CASSLVEGGHGFEQFF. DNA of the CDR3: TGTGCCAGCAGCTTAGTAGAAGGGGGCCATGGGTTTGAGCAGTTCTTC. V usage is TRBV13 and J usage is TRBJ2-1; TRBD1 agrees at 7 bases. CDR1 and CDR2 from the germline V gene are PRHDT and FYEKMQ (reference sequence). After removal of 1 base from V and 9 bases from J, the junction contained 12 bases not matched to a gene. The length of the CDR3 is 16 residues. Filled out from reference TRBV13 and TRBJ2-1, the complete variable domain reads AAGVIQSPRHLIKEKRETATLKCYPIPRHDTVYWYQQGPGQDPQFLISFYEKMQSDKGSIPDRFSAQQFSDYHSELNMSSLELGDSALYFCASSLVEGGHGFEQFFGPGTRLTVL.

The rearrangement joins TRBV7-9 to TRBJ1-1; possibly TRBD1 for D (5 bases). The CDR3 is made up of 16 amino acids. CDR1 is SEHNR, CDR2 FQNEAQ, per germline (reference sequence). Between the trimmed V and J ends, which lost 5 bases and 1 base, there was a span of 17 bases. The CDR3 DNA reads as TGTGCCAGCAGCAATATGCGTGGACACTCGAACACTGAAGCTTTCTTT. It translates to CASSNMRGHSNTEAFF. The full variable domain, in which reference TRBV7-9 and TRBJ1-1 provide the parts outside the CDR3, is DTGVSQNPRHKITKRGQNVTFRCDPISEHNRLYWYRQTLGQGPEFLTYFQNEAQLEKSRLLSDRFSAERPKGSFSTLEIQRTEQGDSAMYLCASSNMRGHSNTEAFFGQGTRLTVV.

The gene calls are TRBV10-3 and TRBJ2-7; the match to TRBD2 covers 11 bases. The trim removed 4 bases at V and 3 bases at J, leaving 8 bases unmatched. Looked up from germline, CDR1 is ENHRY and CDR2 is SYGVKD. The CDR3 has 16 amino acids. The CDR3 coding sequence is TGTGCCATCAGTGGACCGACGGGACTAGCGGACTACGAGCAGTACTTC. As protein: CAISGPTGLADYEQYF.

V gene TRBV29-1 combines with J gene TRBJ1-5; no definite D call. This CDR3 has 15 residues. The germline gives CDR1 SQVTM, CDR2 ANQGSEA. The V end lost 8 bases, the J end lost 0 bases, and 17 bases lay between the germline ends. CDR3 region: CSPLVSRLSNQPQHF. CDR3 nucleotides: TGCAGCCCTCTAGTGTCTCGGCTTAGCAATCAGCCCCAGCATTTT. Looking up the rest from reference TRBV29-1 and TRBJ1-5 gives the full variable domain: SAVISQKPSRDICQRGTSLTIQCQVDSQVTMMFWYRQQPGQSLTLIATANQGSEATYESGFVIDKFPISRPNLTFSTLTVSNMSPEDSSIYLCSPLVSRLSNQPQHFGDGTRLSIL.

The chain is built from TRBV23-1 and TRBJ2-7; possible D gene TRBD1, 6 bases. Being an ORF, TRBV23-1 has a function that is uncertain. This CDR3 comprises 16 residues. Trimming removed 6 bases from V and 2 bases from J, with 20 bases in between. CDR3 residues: CASSHQPQGPPYEQYF. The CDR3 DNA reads TGCGCCAGCAGCCACCAACCCCAGGGGCCGCCCTACGAGCAGTACTTC.

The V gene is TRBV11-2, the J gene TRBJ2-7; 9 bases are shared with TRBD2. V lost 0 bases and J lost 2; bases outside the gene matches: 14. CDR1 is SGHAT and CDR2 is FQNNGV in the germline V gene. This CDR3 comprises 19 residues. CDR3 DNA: TGTGCCAGCAGCTTAGATTGGAGGACTAGCGCTACCCCGGCCTACGAGCAGTACTTC. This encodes CASSLDWRTSATPAYEQYF.

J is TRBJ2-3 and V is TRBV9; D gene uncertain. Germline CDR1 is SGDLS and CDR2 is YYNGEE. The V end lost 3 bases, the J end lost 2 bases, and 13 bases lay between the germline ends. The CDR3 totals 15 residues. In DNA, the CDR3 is TGTGCCAGCAGCGCGCGTGAAAAATTCACAGATACGCAGTATTTT. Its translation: CASSAREKFTDTQYF.

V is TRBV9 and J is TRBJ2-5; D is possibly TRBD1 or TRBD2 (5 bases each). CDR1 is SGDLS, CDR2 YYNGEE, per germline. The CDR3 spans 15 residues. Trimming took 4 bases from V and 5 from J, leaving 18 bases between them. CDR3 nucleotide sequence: TGTGCCAGCAGCTCGGGGCGTTTACGAGGGGAGACCCAGTACTTC. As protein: CASSSGRLRGETQYF.

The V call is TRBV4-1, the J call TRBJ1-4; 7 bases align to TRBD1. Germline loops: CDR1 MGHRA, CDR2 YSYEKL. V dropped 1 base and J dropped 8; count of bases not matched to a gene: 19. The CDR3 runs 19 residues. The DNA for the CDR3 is TGCGCCAGCAGCCAAGTATACCCAAGCCTGAGACAGGGACGCGAAAAACTGTTTTTT. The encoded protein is CASSQVYPSLRQGREKLFF.